The present entry profiles one TCR beta chain with its context. V lost 7 bases, J lost 5 bases, and 15 bases lay in between. Germline V lookup: CDR1 SGHRS, CDR2 YFSETQ. The CDR3 has 14 residues. Source study methods: Samples had a median of roughly 100,000 TCRs, ranging roughly 20,000 to 700,000. MiXCR, applied by TCRdb to the 5' RACE reads, yields one record per CDR3 protein. Clone size and V and J calls follow TCRdb, not the original study. The table records around 100,000 distinct CDR3 sequences, approximately 20% of them present only once. The template was total RNA from unfractionated whole blood. The entry originates in a study of human T cells and chemical hapten exposure.

The sequence derives from a human donor in good health. The chain recombines TRBV5-1 with TRBJ1-4; tentative D call: TRBD1 (5 bases). This CDR3 reads CASGQDSLNEKLFF. The CDR3 DNA reads TGCGCCAGCGGACAAGACAGTTTAAATGAAAAACTGTTTTTT.